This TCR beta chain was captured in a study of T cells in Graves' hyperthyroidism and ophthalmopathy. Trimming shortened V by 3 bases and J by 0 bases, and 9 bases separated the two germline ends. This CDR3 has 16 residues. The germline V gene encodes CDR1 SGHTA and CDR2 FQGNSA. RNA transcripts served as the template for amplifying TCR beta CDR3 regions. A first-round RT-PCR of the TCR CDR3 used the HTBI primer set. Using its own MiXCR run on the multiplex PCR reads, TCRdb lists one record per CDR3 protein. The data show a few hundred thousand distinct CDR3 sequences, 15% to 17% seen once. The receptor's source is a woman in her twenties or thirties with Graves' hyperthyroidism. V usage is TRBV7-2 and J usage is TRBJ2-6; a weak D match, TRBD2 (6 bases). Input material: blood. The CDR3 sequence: CASSFRGSSGANVLTF. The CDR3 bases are TGTGCCAGCAGCTTTCGGGGGAGCTCTGGGGCCAACGTCCTGACTTTC.